The rows below give T cell receptor beta chains drawn from one sample of a study of T-cell memory formation after mild COVID-19. From the 5' RACE reads, TCRdb called clonotypes with MiXCR, one entry per CDR3 protein. The sample lists 280,000 or so distinct CDR3 sequences, approximately 8% occurring once. The sequenced material came from PBMCs or a T cell subset sorted from them (not recorded which). These receptors were taken from a man in his late teens or twenties who had mild COVID-19 (a few samples of this study predate the infection). Cell type and time point are not known. Each CDR3 is given with its conserved first and last residue. D genes are given only for firm matches. Only some rows state a clone size, as once, few, many or a class for expanded clones.

size: NA
J: TRBJ2-1
V: TRBV7-2
D: NA
DNA: TGTGCCAGCAGCTTAGCTGATTTAGCGCTGAACAATGAGCAGTTCTTC
CDR3: CASSLADLALNNEQFF

size: NA
J: TRBJ2-5
V: TRBV3-1
D: NA
DNA: TGTGCCAGCAGCCATTTGAGGGGGGGCCAAGAGACCAAGTACTTC
CDR3: CASSHLRGGQETKYF

size: many
J: TRBJ1-5
V: TRBV28
D: NA
DNA: TGTGCCAGCAGTTCGTCGGGACAAACGTGTCATTTT
CDR3: CASSSSGQTCHF

size: few
J: TRBJ2-3
V: TRBV20-1
D: NA
DNA: TGCAGTGCTGGGGGTTTCTTCACAGATACGCAGTATTTT
CDR3: CSAGGFFTDTQYF

size: NA
J: TRBJ2-5
V: TRBV18
D: NA
DNA: TGTGCCAGCTCACGGGGGTCTTTAGAGACCCAGTACTTC
CDR3: CASSRGSLETQYF

size: many
J: TRBJ1-1
V: TRBV5-1
D: NA
DNA: TGCGCCAGCAGCTCACGAAAGGACCGTAGGAACACTGAAGCTTTCTTT
CDR3: CASSSRKDRRNTEAFF

size: NA
J: TRBJ2-6
V: TRBV4-2
D: NA
DNA: TGTGCCAGCAGCCAAGTATACGGTGGGTCTGGGGCCAACGTCCTGACTTTC
CDR3: CASSQVYGGSGANVLTF

size: few
J: TRBJ2-1
V: TRBV5-4
D: TRBD2
DNA: TGTGCCAGCAGCTTGGGCCCGGAGTCGGGGGGAAACAATGAGCAGTTCTTC
CDR3: CASSLGPESGGNNEQFF

size: NA
J: TRBJ1-3
V: TRBV4-3
D: NA
DNA: TGCGCCAGCAGCCAAGTTCTCGATAGGACAAGCGGAAACACCATATATTTT
CDR3: CASSQVLDRTSGNTIYF

size: NA
J: TRBJ2-4
V: TRBV20-1
D: NA
DNA: TGCAGTGCTAGAGACCCCCCAAGGGGTGGAAACATTCAGTACTTC
CDR3: CSARDPPRGGNIQYF

size: few
J: TRBJ2-2
V: TRBV10-3
D: TRBD1
DNA: TGTGCCATCAGGGGGACAGGGGACACCGGGGAGCTGTTTTTT
CDR3: CAIRGTGDTGELFF

size: NA
J: TRBJ1-5
V: TRBV27
D: NA
DNA: TGTGCCAGCCAACCGTGGGGGAACAATCAGCCCCAGCATTTT
CDR3: CASQPWGNNQPQHF

size: many
J: TRBJ2-3
V: TRBV7-6
D: NA
DNA: TGTGCCAGCAGCCTCCGATCTTCACTCCCCGGCACAGATACGCAGTATTTT
CDR3: CASSLRSSLPGTDTQYF

size: few
J: TRBJ1-2
V: TRBV4-2
D: TRBD1
DNA: TGTGCCAGCACTGACAGGGATTATGGCTACACCTTC
CDR3: CASTDRDYGYTF

size: few
J: TRBJ1-5
V: TRBV6-4
D: NA
DNA: TGTGCCAGCATGACCGGGGGGGGCCGTAAGCACGCCTATAGCAATCAGCCCCAGCATTTT
CDR3: CASMTGGGRKHAYSNQPQHF

size: NA
J: TRBJ1-1
V: TRBV28
D: TRBD1
DNA: TGTGCCAGCAGCGCCCCGGTGGGACAGGGTGAAGCTTTCTTT
CDR3: CASSAPVGQGEAFF

size: many
J: TRBJ2-1
V: TRBV7-2
D: TRBD1
DNA: TGTGCCAGCAGCGCCGACAGGGGGCAAGAGCAGTTCTTC
CDR3: CASSADRGQEQFF

size: few
J: TRBJ2-1
V: TRBV7-2
D: NA
DNA: TGTGCCAGCAGCTTAGAGAGGAATAATGAGCAGTTCTTC
CDR3: CASSLERNNEQFF

size: few
J: TRBJ2-3
V: TRBV19
D: TRBD2
DNA: TGTGCCAGTAGTGGAATAGCGGGGACGCTGGCAGATACGCAGTATTTT
CDR3: CASSGIAGTLADTQYF

size: NA
J: TRBJ2-3
V: TRBV6-5
D: NA
DNA: TGTGCCAGCAGTTACTCGATAGTCCCCCTCCCGGATACGCAGTATTTT
CDR3: CASSYSIVPLPDTQYF

size: NA
J: TRBJ2-1
V: TRBV7-2
D: TRBD2
DNA: TGTGCCAGCAGCAGATCTAGCGGGGGGGGGAATGAGCAGTTCTTC
CDR3: CASSRSSGGGNEQFF

size: few
J: TRBJ2-3
V: TRBV5-1
D: TRBD2
DNA: TGCGCCAGCAGCTTGTTAGGCGGGGGGGCCGGAGATACGCAGTATTTT
CDR3: CASSLLGGGAGDTQYF

size: NA
J: TRBJ1-2
V: TRBV7-3
D: NA
DNA: TGTGCCAGCAGCTCAGGGATTGGAAAATATGGCTACACCTTC
CDR3: CASSSGIGKYGYTF

size: NA
J: TRBJ2-7
V: TRBV5-5
D: TRBD1
DNA: TGTGCCAGCAGCCTTTGGGACAGGGGACCCTCCTACGAGCAGTACTTC
CDR3: CASSLWDRGPSYEQYF

size: NA
J: TRBJ2-5
V: TRBV20-1
D: NA
DNA: TGCAGTGCCCCGAGGGGGGGGTTAGAGACCCAGTACTTC
CDR3: CSAPRGGLETQYF

size: many
J: TRBJ1-2
V: TRBV29-1
D: NA
DNA: TGCAGCGTTGAAGGCCACAGGGAGGGGTACTATGGCTACACCTTC
CDR3: CSVEGHREGYYGYTF

size: many
J: TRBJ2-1
V: TRBV4-3
D: NA
DNA: TGCGCCAGCAGCCAAGATTCTTTTCTCCAGTTCTTC
CDR3: CASSQDSFLQFF

size: few
J: TRBJ1-2
V: TRBV4-3
D: TRBD1
DNA: TGCGCCAGCAGCCAGACCGGGACAGGGGGCTATGGCTATGGCTACACCTTC
CDR3: CASSQTGTGGYGYGYTF

size: NA
J: TRBJ2-1
V: TRBV20-1
D: NA
DNA: TGCAGTGCTAGTACCCGACAGAGGGGGTACAATGAGCAGTTCTTC
CDR3: CSASTRQRGYNEQFF